Detailed here is one T cell receptor beta chain. This specimen comes from a study of blood T cell repertoires in COVID-19. The overall study: From the United States, Italy and Spain came samples of acute and convalescent COVID-19. T cells, B-cell-depleted T cells, or PBMCs provided the cDNA or gDNA that served as material.

Original handling: Estimation of nucleated cell counts relied on the amplification of reference gene primers. The assay was immunoSEQ multiplex PCR, and TCRdb's table has in-frame clones only and misses some. Clonal size and the V and J genes are those of that table, whereas D and trimming came from the DNA. The repertoire holds about 220,000 clones, 70% to 85% seen once, with 9.5% to 10% in the top ten. The germline CDR1 and CDR2 sequences are LGHNT and FRNRAP. The CDR3 contains 16 residues. J gave up 8 bases and V 7 bases, and 8 bases lay outside the gene matches. Sequencing was done on a sample of peripheral blood. This clonotype was obtained from a man aged 50 to 60 with active or convalescent COVID-19. The chain recombines TRBV12-5 with TRBJ2-1; 16 bases are a match to TRBD2. The DNA for the CDR3 is TGTGCTAGTGCCCCGGGACTAGCGGGGGGGGGCGATGAGCAGTTCTTC. Protein sequence: CASAPGLAGGGDEQFF.